This note documents a single T cell receptor beta chain sequence. The sample is drawn from a study of CD8 T cells in Susac syndrome. Random hexamers primed reverse transcription of about 0.5 to 1 ug RNA. The authors amplified TCR beta CDR3 across 54 Vbeta and 13 Jbeta using immunoSEQ multiplex PCR. One entry per CDR3 protein results from TCRdb running MiXCR on the immunoSEQ multiplex PCR reads. Of some 94,000 distinct CDR3 sequences listed, about 95% are singletons. TCR beta sequences were obtained from blood CD8+ and CD4+ T cells. Negative isolation was applied to CD8+ and CD4+ T cells, and FACS enrichment was applied to TEMRA cells. The CDR3 length is 16 residues. Germline CDR1 LGHDT, CDR2 YNNKEL (reference sequence). With 7 bases removed from V and 0 bases from J, the gap between germline ends came to 13 bases.

Specimen: CD4+ T cells from PBMCs. The chain uses TRBV3-1 and TRBJ2-6; weak D call: TRBD1 (6 bases). The clonotype originates from a human donor with Susac syndrome. CDR3 loop: CASTGQLPSGANVLTF. CDR3 nucleotides: TGTGCCAGCACAGGACAGTTACCCTCTGGGGCCAACGTCCTGACTTTC.